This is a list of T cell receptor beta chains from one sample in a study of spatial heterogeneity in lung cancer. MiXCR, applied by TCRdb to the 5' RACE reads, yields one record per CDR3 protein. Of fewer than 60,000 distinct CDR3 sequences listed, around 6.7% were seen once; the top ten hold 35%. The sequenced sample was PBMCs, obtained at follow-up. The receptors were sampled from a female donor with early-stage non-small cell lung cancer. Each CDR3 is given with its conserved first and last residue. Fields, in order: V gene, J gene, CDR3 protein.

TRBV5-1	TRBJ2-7	CASSLTSGGTSGEQYF
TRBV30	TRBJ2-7	CAWSTPGVRHYEQYF
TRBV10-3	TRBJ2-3	CAISESGGTDTQYF
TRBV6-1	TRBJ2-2	CASRPTGTGELFF
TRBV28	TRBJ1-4	CASRRALNEKLFF
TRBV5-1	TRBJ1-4	CASSLGGRMATNEKLFF
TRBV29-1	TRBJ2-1	CSVDRGNEQFF
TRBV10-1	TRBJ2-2	CASSDRGLTGELFF
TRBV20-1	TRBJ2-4	CSARPGQLKNIQYF
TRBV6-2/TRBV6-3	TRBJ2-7	CASKGASRSYEQYF
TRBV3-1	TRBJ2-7	CASSQQTSGAPWYEQYF
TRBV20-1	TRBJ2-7	CSASDFSYEQYF
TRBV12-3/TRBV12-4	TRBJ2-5	CASSPTRGLAEETQYF
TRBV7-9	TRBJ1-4	CASSLDGGGKLFF
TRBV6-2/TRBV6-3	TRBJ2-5	CASSYPALEAGTQYF
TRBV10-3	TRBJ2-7	CAITPNGGRGYEQYF